This TCR beta chain was profiled in a study of shared clonotypes between healthy human individuals. General study points: A generally larger estimated richness was seen in naive subsets than in memory subsets. An anticipated effect of sequencing depth on clonotype sharing among donors was recognized.

The CDR3 has 15 residues. Germline V gene sequence: CDR1 SGHAT, CDR2 FQNNGV. Germline trimming cut 5 bases from V and 3 bases from J; bases unmatched to any gene: 7. Sorted-subset replicate PCRs used roughly 180 ng DNA, around 27,000 T cell genomes. Clones were read by immunoSEQ multiplex PCR, and TCRdb kept only the in-frame ones, dropping some. Of 200,000 to 250,000 clones in the sample, 50% to 75% were seen once. As to this clone: Its target is unknown.

The source is a man aged 25 to 45 in good health. This chain joins TRBV11-2 and TRBJ2-7, with 10 positions matching TRBD1. The material sequenced was memory CD4+ T cells sorted from blood. Subset here: CD45RA-negative fraction. CDR3 nucleotide sequence: TGTGCCAGCAGCACGATCCGGGACAGGGGCTACGAGCAGTACTTC. This codes for CASSTIRDRGYEQYF. The entire variable domain, with the rest obtained from reference TRBV11-2 and TRBJ2-7, is as follows: EAGVAQSPRYKIIEKRQSVAFWCNPISGHATLYWYQQILGQGPKLLIQFQNNGVVDDSQLPKDRFSAERLKGVDSTLKIQPAKLEDSAVYLCASSTIRDRGYEQYFGPGTRLTVT.